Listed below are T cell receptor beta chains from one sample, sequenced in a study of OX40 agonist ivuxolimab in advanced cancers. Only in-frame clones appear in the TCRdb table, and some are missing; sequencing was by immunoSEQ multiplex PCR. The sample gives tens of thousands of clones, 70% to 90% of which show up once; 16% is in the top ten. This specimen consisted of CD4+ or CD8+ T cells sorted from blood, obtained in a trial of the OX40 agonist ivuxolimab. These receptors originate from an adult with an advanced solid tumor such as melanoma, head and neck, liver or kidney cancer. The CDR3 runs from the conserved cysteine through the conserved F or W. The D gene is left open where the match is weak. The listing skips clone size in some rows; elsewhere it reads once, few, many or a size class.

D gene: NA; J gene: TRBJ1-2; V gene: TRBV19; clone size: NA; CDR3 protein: CASSEGHGYTF; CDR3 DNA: TGTGCCAGTAGTGAGGGCCATGGCTACACCTTC
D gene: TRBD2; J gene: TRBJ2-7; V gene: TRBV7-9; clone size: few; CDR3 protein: CASSFWEGEQYF; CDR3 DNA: TGTGCCAGCAGTTTTTGGGAGGGAGAGCAGTACTTC
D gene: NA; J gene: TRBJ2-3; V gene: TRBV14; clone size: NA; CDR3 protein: CASSPVLPTDTQYF; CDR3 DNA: TGTGCCAGCAGCCCCGTCCTCCCCACAGATACGCAGTATTTT
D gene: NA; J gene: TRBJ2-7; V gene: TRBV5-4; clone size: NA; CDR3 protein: CASSLPTGTTYEQYF; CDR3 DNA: TGTGCCAGCAGCTTGCCCACAGGGACCACCTACGAGCAGTACTTC
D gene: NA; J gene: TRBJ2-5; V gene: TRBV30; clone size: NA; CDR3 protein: CAWGDNVGEETQYF; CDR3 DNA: TGTGCCTGGGGCGACAATGTAGGGGAAGAGACCCAGTACTTC
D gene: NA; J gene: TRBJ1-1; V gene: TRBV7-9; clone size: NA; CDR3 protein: CASSLGPNGAFF; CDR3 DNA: TGTGCCAGCAGCTTAGGACCTAATGGAGCTTTCTTT
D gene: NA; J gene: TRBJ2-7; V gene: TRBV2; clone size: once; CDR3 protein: CASSDRDLQAYEQYF; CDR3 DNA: TGTGCCAGCAGTGATCGGGACCTCCAAGCCTACGAGCAGTACTTC
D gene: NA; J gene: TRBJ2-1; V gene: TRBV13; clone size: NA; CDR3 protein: CASSLVRGEQFF; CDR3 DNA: TGTGCCAGCAGCTTAGTGAGGGGTGAGCAGTTCTTC
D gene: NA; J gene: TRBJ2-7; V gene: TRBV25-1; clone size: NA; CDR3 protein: CASSEFDTYEQYF; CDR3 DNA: TGTGCCAGCAGTGAATTCGACACCTACGAGCAGTACTTC
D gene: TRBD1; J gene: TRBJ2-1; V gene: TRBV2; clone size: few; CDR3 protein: CASITSGTVYNEQFF; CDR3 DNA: TGTGCCAGCATCACCTCCGGGACAGTATACAATGAGCAGTTCTTC
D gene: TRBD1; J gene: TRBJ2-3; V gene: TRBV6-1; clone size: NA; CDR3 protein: CASTTGGRSTDTQYF; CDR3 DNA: TGTGCCAGCACCACAGGGGGGCGTAGCACAGATACGCAGTATTTT
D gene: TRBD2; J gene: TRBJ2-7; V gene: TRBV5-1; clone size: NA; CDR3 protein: CASSTYSGGLYYEQYF; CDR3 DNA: TGCGCCAGCAGCACCTATAGCGGGGGGTTGTACTACGAGCAGTACTTC
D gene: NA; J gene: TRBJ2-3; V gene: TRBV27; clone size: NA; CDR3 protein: CASSFSGDTRTDTQYF; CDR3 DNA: TGTGCCAGCAGTTTTAGTGGGGACACACGCACAGATACGCAGTATTTT
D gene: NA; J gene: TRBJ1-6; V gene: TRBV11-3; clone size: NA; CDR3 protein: CASSFKNGWSFNSPLHF; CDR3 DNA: TGTGCCAGCAGCTTTAAGAATGGTTGGTCCTTTAATTCACCCCTCCACTTT
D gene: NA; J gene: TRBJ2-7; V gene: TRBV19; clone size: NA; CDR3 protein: CASSAGGQRTYEQYF; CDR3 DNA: TGTGCCAGTAGTGCGGGGGGACAGCGGACCTACGAGCAGTACTTC
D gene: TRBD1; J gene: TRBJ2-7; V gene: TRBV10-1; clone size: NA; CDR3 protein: CASSVSTGAGVEQYF; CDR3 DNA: TGCGCCAGCAGTGTCTCGACAGGGGCAGGGGTCGAGCAGTACTTC
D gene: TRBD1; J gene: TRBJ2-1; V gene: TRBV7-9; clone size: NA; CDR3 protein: CASSPGQGDYNEQFF; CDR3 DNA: TGTGCCAGCAGCCCTGGACAGGGGGACTACAATGAGCAGTTCTTC
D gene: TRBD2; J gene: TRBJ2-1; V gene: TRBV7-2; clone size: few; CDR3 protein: CASSSLAGAPNEQFF; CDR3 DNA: TGTGCCAGCAGCTCTCTAGCGGGGGCTCCAAATGAGCAGTTCTTC
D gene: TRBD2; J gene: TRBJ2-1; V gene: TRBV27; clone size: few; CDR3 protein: CASATGTSGLSYNEQFF; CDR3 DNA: TGTGCCAGCGCCACAGGGACTAGCGGGTTGTCCTACAATGAGCAGTTCTTC
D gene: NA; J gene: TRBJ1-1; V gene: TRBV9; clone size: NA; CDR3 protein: CASSPPATEAFF; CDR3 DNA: TGTGCCAGCAGCCCCCCTGCCACTGAAGCTTTCTTT
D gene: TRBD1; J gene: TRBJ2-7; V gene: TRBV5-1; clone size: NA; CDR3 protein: CASSPGDRVTHEQYF; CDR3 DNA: TGCGCCAGCAGCCCAGGGGACAGGGTAACCCACGAGCAGTACTTC
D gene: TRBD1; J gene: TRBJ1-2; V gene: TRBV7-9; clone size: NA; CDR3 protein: CASSLEGQGIYNYGYTF; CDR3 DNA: TGTGCCAGCAGCTTAGAAGGACAGGGTATATACAACTATGGCTACACCTTC
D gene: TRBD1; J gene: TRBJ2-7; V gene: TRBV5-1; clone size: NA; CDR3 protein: CASSLGTASYEQYF; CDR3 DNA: TGCGCCAGCAGCTTAGGGACAGCCTCCTACGAGCAGTACTTC
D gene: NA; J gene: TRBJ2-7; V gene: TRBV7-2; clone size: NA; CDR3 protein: CASSDRGEGYEQYF; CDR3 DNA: TGTGCCAGCAGCGATCGGGGCGAAGGCTACGAGCAGTACTTC
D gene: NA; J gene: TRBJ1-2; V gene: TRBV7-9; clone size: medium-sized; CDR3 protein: CASSPSSRLIDYGYTF; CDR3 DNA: TGTGCCAGCAGCCCATCCTCCAGACTGATCGACTATGGCTACACCTTC
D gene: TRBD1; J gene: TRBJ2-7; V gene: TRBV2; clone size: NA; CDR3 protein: CASSFGQGGDEQYF; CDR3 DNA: TGTGCCAGCAGTTTCGGACAGGGCGGGGACGAGCAGTACTTC
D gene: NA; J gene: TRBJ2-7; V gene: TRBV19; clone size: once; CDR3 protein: CASSLDSSYEQYF; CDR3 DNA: TGTGCCAGTAGTCTTGACAGCTCCTACGAGCAGTACTTC
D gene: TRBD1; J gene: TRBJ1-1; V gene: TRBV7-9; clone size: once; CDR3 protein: CASSTTGLSWGSTEAFF; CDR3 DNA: TGTGCCAGCAGCACGACAGGGCTGTCCTGGGGCAGCACTGAAGCTTTCTTT
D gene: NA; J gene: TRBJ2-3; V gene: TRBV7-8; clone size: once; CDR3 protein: CASKVQYTDTQYF; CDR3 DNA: TGTGCCAGCAAAGTTCAGTACACAGATACGCAGTATTTT
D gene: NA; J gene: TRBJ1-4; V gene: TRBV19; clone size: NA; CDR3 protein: CASSREADEKLFF; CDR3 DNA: TGTGCCAGTAGTAGGGAAGCGGATGAAAAACTGTTTTTT
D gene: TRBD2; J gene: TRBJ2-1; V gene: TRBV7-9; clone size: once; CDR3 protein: CASSLGSSGNEQFF; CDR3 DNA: TGTGCCAGCAGCTTAGGATCTAGCGGCAATGAGCAGTTCTTC
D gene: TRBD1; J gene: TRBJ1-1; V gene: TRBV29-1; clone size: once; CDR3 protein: CSVYRDRGGNTEAFF; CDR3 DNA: TGCAGCGTCTACCGGGACAGGGGAGGGAACACTGAAGCTTTCTTT
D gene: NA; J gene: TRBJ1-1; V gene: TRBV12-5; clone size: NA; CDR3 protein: CASGLDSSVAFF; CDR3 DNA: TGTGCTAGTGGTTTGGATTCGTCTGTGGCTTTCTTT
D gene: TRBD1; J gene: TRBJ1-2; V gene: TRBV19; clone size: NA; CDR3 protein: CASEGTGNGGYTF; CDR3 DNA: TGTGCCAGCGAAGGGACAGGGAACGGTGGCTACACCTTC
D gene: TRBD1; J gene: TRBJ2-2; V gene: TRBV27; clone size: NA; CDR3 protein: CASSSAGGSLITGELFF; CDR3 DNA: TGTGCCAGCAGTTCGGCAGGGGGCTCCCTAATAACCGGGGAGCTGTTTTTT
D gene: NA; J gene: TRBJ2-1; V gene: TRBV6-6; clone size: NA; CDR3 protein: CASSRDWNFNEQFF; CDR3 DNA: TGTGCCAGCAGTAGGGACTGGAACTTCAATGAGCAGTTCTTC
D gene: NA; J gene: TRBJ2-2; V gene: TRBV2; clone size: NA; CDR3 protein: CASSDRQGGTGELFF; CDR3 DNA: TGTGCCAGCAGTGACAGGCAGGGTGGCACCGGGGAGCTGTTTTTT
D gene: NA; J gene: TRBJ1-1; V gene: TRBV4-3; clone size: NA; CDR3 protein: CASSQGIGGFTEAFF; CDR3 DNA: TGCGCCAGCAGCCAAGGCATCGGAGGGTTCACTGAAGCTTTCTTT
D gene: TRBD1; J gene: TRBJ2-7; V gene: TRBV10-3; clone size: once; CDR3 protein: CAISLDRGGIEQYF; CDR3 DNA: TGTGCCATCAGTTTGGACAGGGGTGGGATCGAGCAGTACTTC
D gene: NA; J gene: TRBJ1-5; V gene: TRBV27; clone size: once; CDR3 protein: CASSLGGPNQPQHF; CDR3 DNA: TGTGCCAGCAGTTTGGGAGGTCCCAATCAGCCCCAGCATTTT
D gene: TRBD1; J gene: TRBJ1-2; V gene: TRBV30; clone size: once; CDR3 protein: CAWLTGKGYTF; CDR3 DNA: TGTGCCTGGCTGACAGGGAAAGGCTACACCTTC
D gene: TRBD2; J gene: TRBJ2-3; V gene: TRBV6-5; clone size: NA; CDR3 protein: CASSYPSGGGYTQYF; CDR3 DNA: TGTGCCAGCAGTTACCCCAGCGGGGGGGGTTATACGCAGTATTTT
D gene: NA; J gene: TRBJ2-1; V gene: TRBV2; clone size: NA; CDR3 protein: CASSEWAPEYNEQFF; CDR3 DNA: TGTGCCAGCAGTGAGTGGGCTCCCGAATACAATGAGCAGTTCTTC
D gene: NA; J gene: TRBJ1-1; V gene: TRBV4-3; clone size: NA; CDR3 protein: CASSGGSGGAEAFF; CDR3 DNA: TGCGCCAGCAGCGGAGGCTCTGGAGGGGCTGAAGCTTTCTTT
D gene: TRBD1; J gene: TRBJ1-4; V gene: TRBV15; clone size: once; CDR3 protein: CATSGDRGGEKLFF; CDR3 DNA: TGTGCCACCAGCGGGGACAGGGGTGGTGAAAAACTGTTTTTT
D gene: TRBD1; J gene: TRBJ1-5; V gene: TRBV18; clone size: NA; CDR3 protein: CASSPRQGDAQPQHF; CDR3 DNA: TGTGCCAGCTCACCCCGACAGGGCGATGCCCAGCCCCAGCATTTT
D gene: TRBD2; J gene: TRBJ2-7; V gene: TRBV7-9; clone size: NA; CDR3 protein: CASSVVTSGAYEQYF; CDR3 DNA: TGTGCCAGCAGTGTAGTGACTAGCGGGGCCTACGAGCAGTACTTC
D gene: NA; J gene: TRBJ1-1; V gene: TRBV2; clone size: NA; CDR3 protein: CASSEVFRDTEAFF; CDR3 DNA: TGTGCCAGCAGTGAAGTATTCAGGGACACTGAAGCTTTCTTT
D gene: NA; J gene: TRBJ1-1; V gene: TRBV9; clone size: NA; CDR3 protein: CASSVAGARKGTEAFF; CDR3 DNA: TGTGCCAGCAGCGTAGCTGGGGCCAGAAAGGGGACTGAAGCTTTCTTT
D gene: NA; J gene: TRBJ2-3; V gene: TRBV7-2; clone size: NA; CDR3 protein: CASSLSSASTDTQYF; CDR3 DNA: TGTGCCAGCAGCTTAAGTAGCGCTAGCACAGATACGCAGTATTTT
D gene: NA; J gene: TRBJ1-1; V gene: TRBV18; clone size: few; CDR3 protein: CASSPEGTEAFF; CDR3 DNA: TGTGCCAGCTCACCTGAGGGAACTGAAGCTTTCTTT
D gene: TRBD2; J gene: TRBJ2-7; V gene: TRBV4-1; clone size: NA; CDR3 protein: CASSLSGTIDYEQYF; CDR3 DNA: TGCGCCAGCAGCCTTAGCGGGACAATAGACTACGAGCAGTACTTC
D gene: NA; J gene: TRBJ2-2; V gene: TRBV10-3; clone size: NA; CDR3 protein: CAISDPGLPGKGTGELFF; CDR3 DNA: TGTGCCATCAGTGACCCGGGACTCCCGGGGAAGGGCACCGGGGAGCTGTTTTTT
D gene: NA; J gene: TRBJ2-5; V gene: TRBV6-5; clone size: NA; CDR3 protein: CASSSTLGDQETQYF; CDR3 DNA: TGTGCCAGCAGTTCTACCTTGGGAGACCAAGAGACCCAGTACTTC
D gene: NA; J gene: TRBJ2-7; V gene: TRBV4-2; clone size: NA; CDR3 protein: CASSQDQAYEQYF; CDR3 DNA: TGTGCCAGCAGCCAAGATCAGGCCTACGAGCAGTACTTC
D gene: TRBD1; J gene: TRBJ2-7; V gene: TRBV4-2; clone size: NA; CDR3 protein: CASSQDGTGGGYEQYF; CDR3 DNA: TGTGCCAGCAGCCAAGACGGGACAGGGGGAGGCTACGAGCAGTACTTC